A selection of T cell receptor beta chains follows, all from one sample in a study of blood T cells in healthy people across ages. TCRdb passed the 5' RACE reads through MiXCR, listing each CDR3 protein once. The sample contains 450,000 to 650,000 distinct CDR3 sequences, less than 25% of which appear only once. The sample also formed part of further work on T cells of mothers and their children.

The sequenced sample consisted of blood. The receptors originated from a boy aged 5-17 years in good health. Both conserved end residues are part of each CDR3. Fields, in order: V gene, D gene, J gene, clone size, CDR3 protein, CDR3 DNA. D genes are given only for firm matches. A row's size may be missing; if present it is once, few, many or a size class.

V: TRBV7-9; D: TRBD2; J: TRBJ2-5; size: -; CDR3: CASSSTSGSTEETQYF; DNA: TGTGCCAGCAGCTCGACTAGCGGGAGTACCGAAGAGACCCAGTACTTC
V: TRBV20-1; D: -; J: TRBJ2-3; size: -; CDR3: CSARRVVDTQYF; DNA: TGCAGTGCGCGTCGGGTTGTGGATACGCAGTATTTT
V: TRBV7-7; D: TRBD1; J: TRBJ2-5; size: -; CDR3: CASSPGQGQPSEQYF; DNA: TGTGCTAGCAGCCCCGGACAGGGCCAGCCAAGTGAGCAGTACTTC
V: TRBV28; D: TRBD1; J: TRBJ2-7; size: -; CDR3: CASISMLGGKTYEQYF; DNA: TGTGCCAGCATCAGTATGTTAGGGGGCAAGACCTACGAGCAGTACTTC
V: TRBV10-3; D: -; J: TRBJ1-4; size: few; CDR3: CAIRDPGKEGKLFF; DNA: TGTGCCATCAGGGACCCAGGGAAGGAGGGGAAACTGTTTTTT
V: TRBV12-3/TRBV12-4; D: -; J: TRBJ2-1; size: few; CDR3: CASSLKAGEQFF; DNA: TGTGCCAGCAGCCTCAAGGCGGGCGAGCAGTTCTTC
V: TRBV3-1; D: TRBD2; J: TRBJ2-5; size: -; CDR3: CASSSGSLGILAGNQETQYF; DNA: TGTGCCAGCAGCAGTGGATCATTGGGTATATTAGCGGGAAACCAAGAGACCCAGTACTTC
V: TRBV6-2/TRBV6-3; D: TRBD2; J: TRBJ2-7; size: few; CDR3: CASSEPGLAGFYEQYF; DNA: TGTGCCAGCTCGGAGCCGGGACTAGCGGGATTCTACGAGCAGTACTTC
V: TRBV20-1; D: TRBD2; J: TRBJ2-1; size: -; CDR3: CSASDRGTSGSSYNEQFF; DNA: TGCAGTGCTAGCGATCGTGGGACTAGCGGGAGCTCCTACAATGAGCAGTTCTTC
V: TRBV20-1; D: -; J: TRBJ2-2; size: few; CDR3: CSFRGLNTGELFF; DNA: TGCAGTTTTCGGGGTCTTAACACCGGGGAGCTGTTTTTT
V: TRBV15; D: TRBD2; J: TRBJ2-2; size: -; CDR3: CATSSPGLASWFGELFF; DNA: TGTGCCACCAGCTCTCCAGGACTAGCCTCTTGGTTCGGGGAGCTGTTTTTT
V: TRBV5-5; D: -; J: TRBJ1-5; size: -; CDR3: CASSLSPRASNQPQHF; DNA: TGTGCCAGCAGCTTGTCTCCCAGGGCGAGCAATCAGCCCCAGCATTTT
V: TRBV7-9; D: TRBD2; J: TRBJ2-1; size: few; CDR3: CASSLSKSASGSFDEQFF; DNA: TGTGCCAGCAGCTTAAGCAAGTCGGCTAGCGGGAGCTTCGATGAGCAGTTCTTC